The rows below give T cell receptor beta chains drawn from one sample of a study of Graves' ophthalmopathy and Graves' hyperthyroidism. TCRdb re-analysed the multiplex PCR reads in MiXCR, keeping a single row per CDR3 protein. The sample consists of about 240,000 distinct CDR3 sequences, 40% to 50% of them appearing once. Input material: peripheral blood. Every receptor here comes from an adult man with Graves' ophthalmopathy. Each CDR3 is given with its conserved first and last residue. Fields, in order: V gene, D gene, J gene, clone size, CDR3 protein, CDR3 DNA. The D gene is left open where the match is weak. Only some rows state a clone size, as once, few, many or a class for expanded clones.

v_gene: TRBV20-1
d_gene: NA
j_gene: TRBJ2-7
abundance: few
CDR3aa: CSARDPAGDYEQYF
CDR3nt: TGCAGTGCTAGAGATCCCGCCGGGGACTACGAGCAGTACTTC

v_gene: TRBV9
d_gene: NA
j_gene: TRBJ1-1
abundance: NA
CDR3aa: CASSVLTDMNTEAFF
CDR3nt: TGTGCCAGCAGTGTCCTGACAGACATGAACACTGAAGCTTTCTTT

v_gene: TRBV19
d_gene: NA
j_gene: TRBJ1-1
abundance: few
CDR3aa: CASSIWPMNTEAFF
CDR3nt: TGTGCCAGTAGTATTTGGCCAATGAACACTGAAGCTTTCTTT

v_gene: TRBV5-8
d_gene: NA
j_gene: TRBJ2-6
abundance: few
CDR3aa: CASRPAGANVLTF
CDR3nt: TGTGCCAGCAGGCCTGCAGGGGCCAACGTCCTGACTTTC

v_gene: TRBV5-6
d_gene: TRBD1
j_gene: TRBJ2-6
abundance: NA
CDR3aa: CASSRPGQLGSGANVLTF
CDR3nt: TGTGCCAGCAGCCGACCGGGACAGCTTGGCTCTGGGGCCAACGTCCTGACTTTC

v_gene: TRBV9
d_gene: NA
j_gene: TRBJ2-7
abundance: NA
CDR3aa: CASSVGSGMDPDEQYF
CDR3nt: TGTGCCAGCAGCGTAGGATCCGGCATGGATCCGGACGAGCAGTACTTC

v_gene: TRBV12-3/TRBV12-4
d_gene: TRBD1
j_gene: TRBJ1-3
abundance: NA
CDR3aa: CASSGTGSGNTIYF
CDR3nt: TGTGCCAGCAGTGGGACAGGCTCTGGAAACACCATATATTTT

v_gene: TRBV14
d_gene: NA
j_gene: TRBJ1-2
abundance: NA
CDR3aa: CASSLRRGYTF
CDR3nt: TGTGCCAGCAGCCTTAGACGGGGCTACACCTTC

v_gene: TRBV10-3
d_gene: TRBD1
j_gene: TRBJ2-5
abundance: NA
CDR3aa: CAIGTGQETQYF
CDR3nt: TGTGCCATCGGGACAGGACAAGAGACCCAGTACTTC

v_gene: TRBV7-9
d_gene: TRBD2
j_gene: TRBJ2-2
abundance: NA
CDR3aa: CASSLALAGDTGELFF
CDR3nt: TGTGCCAGCAGCTTAGCTCTAGCGGGAGACACCGGGGAGCTGTTTTTT

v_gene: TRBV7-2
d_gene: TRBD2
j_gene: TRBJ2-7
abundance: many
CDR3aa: CASSPTSGQGYEQYF
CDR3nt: TGTGCCAGCAGCCCGACTAGCGGGCAAGGGTACGAGCAGTACTTC

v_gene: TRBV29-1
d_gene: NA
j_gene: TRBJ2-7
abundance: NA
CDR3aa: CSVVTRGLGYEQYF
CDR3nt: TGCAGCGTTGTTACGAGGGGTCTAGGGTACGAGCAGTACTTC

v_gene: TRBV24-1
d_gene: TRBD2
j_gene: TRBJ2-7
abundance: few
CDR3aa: CATSDISGRGDEQYF
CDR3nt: TGTGCCACCAGTGACATTAGCGGGAGGGGCGACGAGCAGTACTTC

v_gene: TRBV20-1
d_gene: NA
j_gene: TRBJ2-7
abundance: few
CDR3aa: CSASHSSAYEQYF
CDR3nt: TGCAGTGCTAGCCATAGTAGCGCCTACGAGCAGTACTTC

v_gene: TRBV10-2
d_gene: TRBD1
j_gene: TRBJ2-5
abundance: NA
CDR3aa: CASSPGQGRQETQYF
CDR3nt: TGTGCCAGCTCACCCGGACAGGGTCGCCAAGAGACCCAGTACTTC

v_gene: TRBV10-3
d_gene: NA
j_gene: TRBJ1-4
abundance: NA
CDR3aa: CAISSGGADEKLFF
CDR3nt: TGTGCCATCAGTAGCGGGGGCGCGGATGAAAAACTGTTTTTT

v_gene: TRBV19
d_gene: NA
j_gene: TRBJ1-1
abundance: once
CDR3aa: CASSIGRVNTEAFF
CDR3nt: TGTGCCAGTAGTATAGGGCGGGTGAACACTGAAGCTTTCTTT

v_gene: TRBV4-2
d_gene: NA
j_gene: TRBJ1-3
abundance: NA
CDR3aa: CASADGTNSGNTIYF
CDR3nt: TGTGCCAGCGCCGACGGGACAAACTCTGGAAACACCATATATTTT

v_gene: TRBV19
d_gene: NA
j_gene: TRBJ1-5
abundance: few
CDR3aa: CASSIGEPQHF
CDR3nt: TGTGCCAGTAGTATAGGGGAGCCCCAGCATTTT

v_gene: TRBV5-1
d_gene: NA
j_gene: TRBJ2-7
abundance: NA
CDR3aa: CASSYGGRGNEQYF
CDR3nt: TGCGCCAGCAGCTACGGGGGCAGGGGGAACGAGCAGTACTTC

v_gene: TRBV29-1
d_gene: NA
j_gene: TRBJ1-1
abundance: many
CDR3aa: CSVEGNTEAFF
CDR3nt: TGCAGCGTTGAGGGGAACACTGAAGCTTTCTTT

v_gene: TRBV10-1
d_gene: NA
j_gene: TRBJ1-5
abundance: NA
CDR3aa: CASSPWAGAQPQHF
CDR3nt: TGTGCCAGCTCACCATGGGCAGGGGCTCAGCCCCAGCATTTT

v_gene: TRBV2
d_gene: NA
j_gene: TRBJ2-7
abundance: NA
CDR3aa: CASSAGPLYEQYF
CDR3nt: TGTGCCAGCAGTGCGGGGCCGCTCTACGAGCAGTACTTC

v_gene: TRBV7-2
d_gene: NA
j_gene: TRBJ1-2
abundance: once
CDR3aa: CASSHTGAYGYTF
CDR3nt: TGTGCCAGCAGCCACACCGGGGCCTATGGCTACACCTTC

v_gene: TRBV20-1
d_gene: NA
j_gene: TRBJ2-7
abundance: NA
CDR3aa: CSARRGLGGSYEQYF
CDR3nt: TGCAGTGCTAGAAGAGGATTGGGGGGCTCCTACGAGCAGTACTTC

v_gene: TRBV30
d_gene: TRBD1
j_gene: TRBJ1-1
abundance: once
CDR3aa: CAWSISEGQRKAFF
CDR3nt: TGTGCCTGGAGTATCAGTGAGGGACAGAGAAAAGCTTTCTTT

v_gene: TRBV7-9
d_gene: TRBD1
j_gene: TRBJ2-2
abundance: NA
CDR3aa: CASSSQGAPSTGELFF
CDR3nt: TGTGCCAGCAGCTCCCAGGGGGCGCCTAGCACCGGGGAGCTGTTTTTT

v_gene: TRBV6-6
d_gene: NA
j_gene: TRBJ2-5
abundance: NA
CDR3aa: CASSEGGSQETQYF
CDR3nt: TGTGCCAGCAGTGAAGGGGGGAGTCAAGAGACCCAGTACTTC

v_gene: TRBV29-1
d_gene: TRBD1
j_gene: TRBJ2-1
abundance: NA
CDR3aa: CSVEGTGNNEQFF
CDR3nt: TGCAGCGTTGAAGGGACAGGGAACAATGAGCAGTTCTTC

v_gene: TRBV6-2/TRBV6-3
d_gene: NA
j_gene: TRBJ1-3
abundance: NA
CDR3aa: CASRPVGSGNTIYF
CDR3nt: TGTGCCAGCAGGCCCGTGGGTTCGGGAAACACCATATATTTT

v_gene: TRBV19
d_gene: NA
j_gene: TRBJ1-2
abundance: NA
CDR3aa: CASSMENSPNYGYTF
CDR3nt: TGTGCCAGTAGTATGGAGAACAGCCCCAACTATGGCTACACCTTC

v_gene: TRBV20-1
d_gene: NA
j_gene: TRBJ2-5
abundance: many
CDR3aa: CSASGIETQYF
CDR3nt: TGCAGTGCTAGCGGGATAGAGACCCAGTACTTC

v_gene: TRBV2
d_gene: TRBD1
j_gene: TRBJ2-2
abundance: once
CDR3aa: CASSERQGAGELFF
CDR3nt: TGTGCCAGCAGCGAACGACAGGGGGCCGGGGAGCTGTTTTTT

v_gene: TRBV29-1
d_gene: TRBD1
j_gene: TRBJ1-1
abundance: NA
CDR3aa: CSAEGARGEFNEAFF
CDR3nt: TGCAGCGCCGAAGGGGCCAGGGGGGAGTTTAATGAAGCTTTCTTT

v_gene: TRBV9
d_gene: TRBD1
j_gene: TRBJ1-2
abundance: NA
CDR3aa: CASSGPGTGGYGYTF
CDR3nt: TGTGCCAGCAGCGGACCCGGGACAGGCGGCTATGGCTACACCTTC

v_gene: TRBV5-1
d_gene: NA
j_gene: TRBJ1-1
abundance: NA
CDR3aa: CASSRNQGTEAFF
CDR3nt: TGCGCCAGCAGCAGAAACCAGGGGACTGAAGCTTTCTTT

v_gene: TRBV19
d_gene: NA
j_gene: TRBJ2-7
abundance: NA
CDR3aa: CASSADRTVYEQYF
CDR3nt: TGTGCCAGTAGTGCAGACAGGACAGTCTACGAGCAGTACTTC

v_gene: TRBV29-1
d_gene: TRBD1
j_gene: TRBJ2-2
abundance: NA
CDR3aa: CSVTTGGIRLGELFF
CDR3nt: TGCAGCGTCACCACAGGGGGAATTCGGCTCGGGGAGCTGTTTTTT

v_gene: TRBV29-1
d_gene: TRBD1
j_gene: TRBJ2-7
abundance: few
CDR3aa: CSVESETGDYEQYF
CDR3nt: TGCAGCGTTGAAAGTGAGACAGGGGACTACGAGCAGTACTTC

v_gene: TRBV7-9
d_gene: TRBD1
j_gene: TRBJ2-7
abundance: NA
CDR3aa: CASSLLQGRSYEQYF
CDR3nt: TGTGCCAGCAGCCTCCTACAGGGGCGATCCTACGAGCAGTACTTC

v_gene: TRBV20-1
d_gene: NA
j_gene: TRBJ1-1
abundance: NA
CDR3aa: CSARDPAVTEAFF
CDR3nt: TGCAGTGCTAGAGATCCGGCGGTCACTGAAGCTTTCTTT

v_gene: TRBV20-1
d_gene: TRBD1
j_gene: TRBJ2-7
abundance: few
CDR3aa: CSAPRDRGYEQYF
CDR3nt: TGCAGTGCACCGAGGGACAGGGGTTACGAGCAGTACTTC

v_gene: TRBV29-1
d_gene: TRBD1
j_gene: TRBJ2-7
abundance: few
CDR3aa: CSVVGQGAYEQYF
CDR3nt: TGCAGCGTTGTAGGACAGGGGGCTTACGAGCAGTACTTC

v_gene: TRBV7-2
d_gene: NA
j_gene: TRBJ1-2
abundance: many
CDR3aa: CASSSYRETNYGYTF
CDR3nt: TGTGCCAGCAGCTCGTACAGGGAGACGAACTATGGCTACACCTTC

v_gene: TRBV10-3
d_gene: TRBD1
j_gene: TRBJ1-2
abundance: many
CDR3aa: CAISEVAGGNYGYTF
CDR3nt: TGTGCCATCAGTGAGGTCGCAGGGGGAAACTATGGCTACACCTTC